The T cell receptor beta chain described here comes from a study of monozygotic twins with inflammatory bowel disease. Findings of the study overall: Reduced clonotype sharing with other individuals was observed in IBD patients relative to healthy twins, especially with disease activity. Different subtypes (of T cells) could not be told apart from one another.

Turning to this clonotype: The antigen remains unidentified.

This CDR3 comprises 13 residues. Germline V gene sequence: CDR1 MNHNS, CDR2 SASEGT. Researchers generated cDNA in eight separate reactions per sample. UMIs were attached via template switching, each with a 6-nucleotide sample barcode. After re-calling the 5' RACE reads, TCRdb lists one entry per CDR3 protein, DNA absent. This table holds about 440,000 distinct CDR3 sequences. The clonotype was recovered from a human donor with ulcerative colitis or Crohn's disease, or a healthy co-twin of an affected twin (not recorded which). The chain links TRBV6-1 to TRBJ1-1. The sequencing input was blood. The CDR3: CASSEMRYTEAFF.